Each of the 13 T cell receptor beta chains below was sequenced from the same sample in a study of blood T cell repertoires in COVID-19. Produced via immunoSEQ multiplex PCR; TCRdb's table is partial and in-frame only. Seen here are roughly 250,000 clones, around 90% observed once, and the top ten hold roughly 0.8%. Material for sequencing was peripheral blood. These receptors were obtained from a man aged 25 to 40 with COVID-19, enrolled during active disease.

The rearrangement uses TRBV9 and TRBJ1-2; 7 nucleotides match TRBD1. The CDR3 extends over 14 amino acids. J lost 3 bases, V lost 0 bases, and 2 bases had no gene match. From germline, CDR1 is SGDLS and CDR2 YYNGEE. The CDR3 reads CASSVVGTDYGYTF. The CDR3 bases are TGTGCCAGCAGCGTAGTCGGGACAGACTATGGCTACACCTTC. The variable domain in full, with the rest retrieved from reference TRBV9 and TRBJ1-2, is DSGVTQTPKHLITATGQRVTLRCSPRSGDLSVYWYQQSLDQGLQFLIQYYNGEERAKGNILERFSAQQFPDLHSELNLSSLELGDSALYFCASSVVGTDYGYTFGSGTRLTVV.

The J gene is TRBJ1-2, the V gene TRBV3-1 (or the pseudogene TRBV3-2), with 9 nucleotides matching TRBD1. The CDR3 runs to 18 residues. Germline CDR1 reads LGHDT; CDR2 reads YNNKEL (reference sequence). V was pared by 0 bases and J by 4 bases, with 12 bases of the junction left unmatched. The CDR3 coding sequence is TGTGCCAGCAGCCAAGATATCGGGACAGGGTTGGTTGGCTATGGCTACACCTTC. It encodes CASSQDIGTGLVGYGYTF.

The rearrangement uses TRBV10-1 and TRBJ1-1; D possibly corresponds to TRBD1 (5 bases). The CDR3 length is 14 residues. Trimming cost V 5 bases and J 5 bases, with 15 bases left between them. Germline lookup yields CDR1 WNHNN and CDR2 SYGVQD (reference sequence). The DNA of the CDR3 is TGCGCCAGCAGTAGAGACAGAGTGGGGACTGAAGCTTTCTTT. Amino acid sequence: CASSRDRVGTEAFF.

The chain joins TRBV6-5 to TRBJ2-1, with D tentatively TRBD2 (6 bases). V was cut by 8 bases and J by 3 bases, with 11 bases left in between. This CDR3 spans 13 amino acids. Germline CDR1 MNHEY, CDR2 SVGAGI. CDR3 sequence: CASSGTGYNEQFF. The CDR3 bases are TGTGCCAGCTCCGGGACTGGCTACAATGAGCAGTTCTTC.

This clone was counted a few times. The rearrangement uses TRBV6-6 and TRBJ1-2, with TRBD1 matching over 8 bases. This CDR3 spans 16 amino acids. Losses at the gene ends were 6 bases for V and 2 bases for J; bases not matched to a gene: 11. Germline CDR1 is MNHNY and CDR2 is SVGAGI (reference sequence). CDR3 sequence: CASRTLDRGLNYGYTF. The DNA of the CDR3 is TGTGCCAGCAGAACCCTCGACAGGGGCCTGAACTATGGCTACACCTTC.

V gene TRBV19 combines with J gene TRBJ1-1; TRBD1 aligns across 8 bases. After removal of 7 bases from V and 0 bases from J, the junction contained 4 bases not matched to a gene. From germline, CDR1 is LNHDA and CDR2 SQIVND (reference sequence). The CDR3 has 14 residues. CDR3 sequence reads: CASNPTGVNTEAFF. The CDR3, as DNA: TGTGCCAGTAACCCGACAGGGGTGAACACTGAAGCTTTCTTT.

To note about this clone: One end of the junction is discordant with germline, which a read error may explain. This chain joins TRBV29-1 and TRBJ1-2; the D is unclear. The V gene's germline CDR1 is SQVTM and CDR2 ANQGSEA. The CDR3 consists of 10 residues. DNA of the CDR3: TGCAGCGTTGATGAGGTCGCCCGAGCCTTC. Translating gives CSVDEVARAF. Looking up the rest from reference TRBV29-1 and TRBJ1-2 gives the full variable domain: SAVISQKPSRDICQRGTSLTIQCQVDSQVTMMFWYRQQPGQSLTLIATANQGSEATYESGFVIDKFPISRPNLTFSTLTVSNMSPEDSSIYLCSVDEVARAFGSGTRLTVV.

The J gene is TRBJ1-1, the V gene TRBV9, with D possibly being TRBD1 (6 bases). Germline assignment: CDR1 SGDLS and CDR2 YYNGEE. Trimming stripped 0 bases from V and 1 base from J, with 7 bases between. This CDR3 has 14 amino acids. The CDR3 sequence: CASSVGGRNTEAFF. Written as DNA, the CDR3 is TGTGCCAGCAGCGTAGGGGGGCGGAACACTGAAGCTTTCTTT.

The chain carries TRBV6-5 and TRBJ2-7; 8 bases align to TRBD1. Per the germline V gene, CDR1 is MNHEY and CDR2 is SVGAGI. The CDR3 has 14 residues. The trim removed 7 bases at V and 1 base at J, leaving 6 bases unmatched. CDR3: CASKDGTGSYEQYF. CDR3 DNA: TGTGCCAGCAAGGACGGGACAGGTTCCTACGAGCAGTACTTC.

The chain employs TRBV28 and TRBJ1-2, with D perhaps matching TRBD1 (5 bases). The CDR3 runs 12 residues. V shed 7 bases and J shed 8 bases, with 14 bases lying between them. Germline V CDR1 and CDR2: MDHEN, SYDVKM. In DNA, the CDR3 is TGTGCCAGCAACGGCAGGGTGGGCGGCTACACCTTC. It yields the protein CASNGRVGGYTF.

This clone was observed a single time. V usage is TRBV6-1 and J usage is TRBJ2-1; TRBD1 agrees at 9 bases. V shed 4 bases and J 2 bases; nucleotides not matched to a gene: 6. Germline loops: CDR1 MNHNS, CDR2 SASEGT. The CDR3 extends over 16 amino acids. CDR3 coding DNA: TGTGCCAGCAGTGCGGGGACAGGGATCCCCTACAATGAGCAGTTCTTC. Protein: CASSAGTGIPYNEQFF.

The chain uses TRBV3-1 (or the pseudogene TRBV3-2) and TRBJ2-7; D is perhaps TRBD1 (6 bases). Germline CDR1 and CDR2: LGHDT and YNNKEL (reference sequence). This CDR3 has 13 residues. Between the trimmed V and J ends, which lost 4 bases and 3 bases, there was a span of 10 bases. CDR3 sequence: CASSLRQDYEQYF. CDR3 sequence (DNA): TGTGCCAGCAGCCTGAGACAGGACTACGAGCAGTACTTC.

The chain employs TRBV5-1 and TRBJ1-1; 10 bases match TRBD1. The CDR3 runs to 17 residues. V lost 4 bases, J lost 0 bases, and 9 bases stayed unmatched. CDR1 is SGHRS and CDR2 is YFSETQ in the germline V gene. CDR3 bases: TGCGCCAGCAGCGCATTCCCGGGACAGGGGATGAACACTGAAGCTTTCTTT. Protein: CASSAFPGQGMNTEAFF.